This TCR beta chain was recorded in a study of spatial heterogeneity in lung cancer. Across the study: Across the raw uncorrected reads, a unique TCR and UMI combination was observed, on average, more than ten times. Study observations and caveats: How many expanded intratumoral alpha and beta TCRs were present tracked the tumor mutation count, which was a count of nonsynonymous mutations. Of the expanded TCRs, ubiquitous and regional counts tracked the counts of ubiquitous and regional nonsynonymous mutations, respectively.

Many counts were recorded for this clonotype. What it binds is not known. MiXCR was run by TCRdb on the 5' RACE reads, yielding one entry per CDR3 protein. Counted here are over 10,000 distinct CDR3 sequences, over 3% occurring once; the ten biggest clones make up under 20%. Time point given: sample taken at primary tumor resection. The donor group consisted of around 77 patients who had untreated, early-stage non-small cell lung cancer. No cells were sorted before sequencing. The whole RNA sequenced was extracted from tumor, nontumor lung or frozen PBMC. This receptor was taken from a male donor with early-stage non-small cell lung cancer. Sequences were derived from lung tumor tissue, sampled at surgery.

The CDR3: CSARDFSGTGVSSYNSPLHF. The CDR3 coding sequence is TGCAGTGCTAGAGACTTTTCCGGGACAGGCGTTAGCTCCTATAATTCACCCCTCCACTTT. This chain links TRBV20-1 with TRBJ1-6, with 8 bases identical to TRBD1. Looked up from germline, CDR1 is DFQATT and CDR2 is SNEGSKA (reference sequence). After removal of 0 bases from V and 0 bases from J, the junction contained 13 bases not matched to a gene. The CDR3 is 20 amino acids.